The next 8 T cell receptor beta chains were all read from a single sample in a study of OX40 agonist ivuxolimab in advanced cancers. The method was immunoSEQ multiplex PCR; TCRdb's version includes in-frame clones alone and lacks a portion of them. The top ten hold 5.5% of the sample, which has some 67,000 clones, almost 85% seen once. The starting material was CD4+ or CD8+ T cells sorted from blood, obtained in a trial of the OX40 agonist ivuxolimab. Receptors originate from an adult with an advanced solid tumor such as melanoma, head and neck, liver or kidney cancer.

This clone was observed a few times. The genes are TRBV18 and TRBJ2-5; 11 bases line up with TRBD2. V trimming: 2 bases; J trimming: 14 bases; junction bases outside the gene matches: 10. Per the germline V gene, CDR1 is KGHSH and CDR2 is LQKENI. The length of the CDR3 is 14 residues. This CDR3 reads CASSPINGLAGGYF. Written as DNA, the CDR3 is TGTGCCAGCTCACCAATAAATGGACTAGCGGGTGGATACTTC.

This chain joins TRBV11-2 and TRBJ1-1; D unclear. The CDR3 length is 13 residues. CDR1 is SGHAT, CDR2 FQNNGV, per germline. V lost 3 bases to trimming and J lost 3 bases, with 8 bases between them. This CDR3 reads CASSLRDHTEAFF. The CDR3 nucleotides read TGTGCCAGCAGCTTGAGGGATCACACTGAAGCTTTCTTT.

The gene calls are TRBV5-1 and TRBJ2-2; 7 nucleotides match TRBD2. V lost 2 bases and J lost 3; bases outside the gene matches: 7. Germline CDR1 reads SGHRS; CDR2 reads YFSETQ. The CDR3 runs to 16 residues. The CDR3 nucleotides read TGCGCCAGCAGCTTTTTCTTAGCGGGCGACACCGGGGAGCTGTTTTTT. This codes for CASSFFLAGDTGELFF. The full variable domain, rest sourced from reference TRBV5-1 and TRBJ2-2, is KAGVTQTPRYLIKTRGQQVTLSCSPISGHRSVSWYQQTPGQGLQFLFEYFSETQRNKGNFPGRFSGRQFSNSRSEMNVSTLELGDSALYLCASSFFLAGDTGELFFGEGSRLTVL.

For the CDR3, the DNA is TGTGCCAGCCTCGCACAAATCGTACCGAACTATGGCTACACCTTC. It translates to CASLAQIVPNYGYTF. The chain combines TRBV6-1 with TRBJ1-2; D gene ambiguous. Germline V gene lookup returns CDR1 MNHNS and CDR2 SASEGT. CDR3 size: 15 residues. V was shortened by 8 bases and J by 2 bases, with 18 bases between the two germline ends.

CDR3 nucleotides: TGTGCCAGCAGCCATGAGGCCAGTTCTACCGGGACCCAGTACTTC. It encodes CASSHEASSTGTQYF. The chain combines TRBV11-2 with TRBJ2-5; no reliable D call. V shed 5 bases and J shed 7 bases, with 20 bases lying between them. Germline values: CDR1 SGHAT, CDR2 FQNNGV. The CDR3 contains 15 residues. Filled out from reference TRBV11-2 and TRBJ2-5, the complete variable domain reads EAGVAQSPRYKIIEKRQSVAFWCNPISGHATLYWYQQILGQGPKLLIQFQNNGVVDDSQLPKDRFSAERLKGVDSTLKIQPAKLEDSAVYLCASSHEASSTGTQYFGPGTRLLVL.

The V and J genes are TRBV7-9 and TRBJ1-2; D remains ambiguous. This CDR3 is built from 15 residues. The germline V gene encodes CDR1 SEHNR and CDR2 FQNEAQ (reference sequence). V lost 4 bases, J lost 4 bases, and 16 bases lay in between. CDR3 DNA: TGTGCCAGCAGCTCGGACCTCAATCGGGGCTATGGCTACACCTTC. Translated, it gives CASSSDLNRGYGYTF.

The chain joins TRBV7-2 to TRBJ1-2; a possible D gene is TRBD1 (5 bases). This CDR3 is 13 amino acids long. The germline V gene has CDR1 SGHTA and CDR2 FQGNSA. With 11 bases removed from V and 5 bases from J, the gap between germline ends came to 18 bases. This CDR3 reads CASEGRGGYGYTF. The CDR3 bases are TGTGCCTCAGAGGGGCGCGGGGGATATGGCTACACCTTC. Full variable domain (missing parts from reference TRBV7-2 and TRBJ1-2): GAGVSQSPSNKVTEKGKDVELRCDPISGHTALYWYRQSLGQGLEFLIYFQGNSAPDKSGLPSDRFSAERTGGSVSTLTIQRTQQEDSAVYLCASEGRGGYGYTFGSGTRLTVV.

The rearrangement uses TRBV28 and TRBJ2-5; no firm D call. Gene TRBJ2-7 matches the end of the DNA better, so the J call may be wrong. The CDR3 covers 10 residues. Per the germline V gene, CDR1 is MDHEN and CDR2 is SYDVKM. CDR3 sequence: CASMRNEQYF. The CDR3 nucleotides are TGTGCCAGCATGAGGAACGAGCAGTACTTC.